Sequencing of this T cell receptor beta chain was carried out in a study of cytomegalovirus exposure and HLA in healthy donors. Study results and limitations: The records held CMV serostatus as the only immune exposure information.

Regarding this clone: Antigen specificity is unknown.

PCR involved 60 Vbeta and 13 Jbeta primers. Sequencing was performed with immunoSEQ multiplex PCR; in TCRdb, only in-frame clones are kept and a portion is missing. The sample has under 200,000 clones. The junction had 5 bases not matched to a gene; V was cut back by 5 bases and J by 8 bases. Per the germline V gene, CDR1 is MNHNY and CDR2 is SVGAGI (reference sequence). CDR3 length: 13 residues. The chain is built from TRBV6-6 and TRBJ1-1, with 10 bases aligning to TRBD1. This receptor was identified in a man aged 30 to 39 in good health and CMV-seronegative. Sequences were obtained from PBMCs. CDR3 nucleotide sequence: TGTGCCAGCAGTAGGGGACAGGGGTCGGAAGCTTTCTTT. Translating it yields CASSRGQGSEAFF.